The present T cell receptor beta chain was sequenced within a study of response to subunit inactivated influenza vaccine. In germline, CDR1 is KGHDR, CDR2 SFDVKD. V was pared by 5 bases and J by 3 bases, with 14 bases between. The CDR3 has 15 amino acids. Study findings and constraints: Researchers suggested that each seasonal influenza vaccination recruits few new T cells.

Each CDR3 protein gets one entry after TCRdb re-called the RT-PCR reads with MiXCR. This table has more than 450,000 distinct CDR3 sequences, 7.6% appearing once. There are a few counts of this clonotype. The antigen remains unidentified. The specimen comprised PBMCs from blood, sampled around 25 months after vaccination. The V gene is TRBV24-1, the J gene TRBJ2-3, with D maybe TRBD2 (5 bases). This sequence originates from a man aged 50 to 69 who received an inactivated influenza vaccine. For the CDR3, the DNA is TGTGCCACCAGTGGGACTCAACCAGTGACAGATACGCAGTATTTT. It yields the protein CATSGTQPVTDTQYF.